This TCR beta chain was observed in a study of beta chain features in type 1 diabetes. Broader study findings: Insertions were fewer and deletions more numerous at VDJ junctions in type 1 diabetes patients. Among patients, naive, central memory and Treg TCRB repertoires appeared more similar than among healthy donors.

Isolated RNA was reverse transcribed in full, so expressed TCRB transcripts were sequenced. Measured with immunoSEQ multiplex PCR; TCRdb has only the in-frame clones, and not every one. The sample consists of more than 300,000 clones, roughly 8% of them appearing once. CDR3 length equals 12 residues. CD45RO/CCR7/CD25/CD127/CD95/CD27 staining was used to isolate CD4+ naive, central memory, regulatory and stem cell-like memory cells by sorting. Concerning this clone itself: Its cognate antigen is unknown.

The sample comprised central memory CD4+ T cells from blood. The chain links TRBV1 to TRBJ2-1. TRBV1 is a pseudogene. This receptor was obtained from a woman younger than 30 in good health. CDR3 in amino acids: CTSSQDYNEQFF. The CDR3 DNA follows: TGCACCAGCAGCCAGGATTACAATGAGCAGTTCTTC.